One and the same sample provided the 31 T cell receptor beta chains below, sequenced in a study of human T cells and chemical hapten exposure. Time point reported: pre-sensitization, week 0. The treatment denotes: therapeutic diphenylcyclopropenone sensitization with weekly scalp DPC. From the RACE reads, TCRdb called clonotypes with MiXCR, one entry per CDR3 protein. Among more than 85,000 distinct CDR3 sequences listed, 8.5% were seen once. The sample in question was whole blood, obtained in connection with sensitization to the hapten diphenylcyclopropenone (DPC). These receptors all come from a man in his forties with alopecia areata. Some clones in this sample may be carry-over from other donors' samples.

This clonotype came up many times. The chain couples TRBV7-6 to TRBJ1-1; D may be TRBD1 (6 bases). The CDR3 is 15 residues long. Trimming removed 2 bases at V and 4 bases at J, with 14 bases between. Per the germline V gene, CDR1 is SGHVS and CDR2 is FNYEAQ. Here the CDR3 DNA reads TGTGCCAGCAGCTTATCGACAGGCTGGGGCACTGAAGCTTTCTTT. Its translation is CASSLSTGWGTEAFF. The whole variable domain, filled in from reference TRBV7-6 and TRBJ1-1, reads GAGVSQSPRYKVTKRGQDVALRCDPISGHVSLYWYRQALGQGPEFLTYFNYEAQQDKSGLPNDRFSAERPEGSISTLTIQRTEQRDSAMYRCASSLSTGWGTEAFFGQGTRLTVV.

This clonotype occurred a few times. The chain links TRBV20-1 to TRBJ2-7; TRBD2 aligns across 13 bases. This CDR3 has 16 amino acids. Germline CDR1 DFQATT, CDR2 SNEGSKA (reference sequence). V shed 3 bases, J shed 4 bases, and the junction held 9 bases outside the gene matches. The CDR3 sequence is CSASLGLAGRGYEQYF. CDR3 nucleotide sequence: TGCAGTGCTAGTCTGGGACTAGCGGGGAGGGGTTACGAGCAGTACTTC.

This clonotype came up a few times. The chain is built from TRBV28 and TRBJ1-2, with D perhaps TRBD1 (6 bases). This CDR3 has 15 amino acids. Germline CDR1 is MDHEN and CDR2 is SYDVKM. Trimming left V 2 bases short and J 1 base short, with 11 bases between. For the CDR3, the DNA is TGTGCCAGCAGTTTACAAGGGGGAGGTAACTATGGCTACACCTTC. Protein: CASSLQGGGNYGYTF.

The V gene is TRBV6-6, the J gene TRBJ1-1, with 10 bases identical to TRBD1. V lost 5 bases and J lost 1; bases outside the gene matches: 10. The CDR3 length is 17 residues. From germline, CDR1 is MNHNY and CDR2 SVGAGI (reference sequence). The CDR3 loop reads CASSRLLGTGENTEAFF. The CDR3 DNA follows: TGTGCCAGCAGTCGTTTACTTGGGACAGGGGAGAACACTGAAGCTTTCTTT.

V and J are TRBV11-2 and TRBJ2-3; a possible D gene is TRBD2 (6 bases). Trimming shortened V by 4 bases and J by 5 bases, and 16 bases separated the two germline ends. Germline CDR1 is SGHAT and CDR2 is FQNNGV. CDR3 length: 15 residues. The DNA of the CDR3 is TGTGCCAGCAGCTGGGGACTGACGATGGTAGATACGCAGTATTTT. Encoded protein: CASSWGLTMVDTQYF. Full variable domain (outside the CDR3, taken from reference TRBV11-2 and TRBJ2-3): EAGVAQSPRYKIIEKRQSVAFWCNPISGHATLYWYQQILGQGPKLLIQFQNNGVVDDSQLPKDRFSAERLKGVDSTLKIQPAKLEDSAVYLCASSWGLTMVDTQYFGPGTRLTVL.

This sequence joins TRBV6-2 or TRBV6-3 and TRBJ2-1, with 14 bases identical to TRBD2. This CDR3 region has 16 residues. Germline lookup yields CDR1 MNHEY and CDR2 SVGEGT. V shed 5 bases and J 6 bases; nucleotides not matched to a gene: 6. The chain's CDR3 is CASSTLGLAGGNEQFF. The DNA for the CDR3 is TGTGCCAGCAGTACTCTCGGACTAGCGGGAGGCAATGAGCAGTTCTTC.

The chain links TRBV29-1 to TRBJ2-7; D assignment may be TRBD1 or TRBD2 (5 bases each). Germline V gene sequence: CDR1 SQVTM, CDR2 ANQGSEA. This CDR3 is built from 11 residues. Trimming stripped 7 bases from V and 0 bases from J, with 7 bases between. For the CDR3, the DNA is TGCAGCGGGGGGAGCTCCTACGAGCAGTACTTC. Protein sequence: CSGGSSYEQYF.

This clonotype was seen a few times. This sequence joins TRBV12-3 or TRBV12-4 and TRBJ1-5; D may be TRBD1 (5 bases). V dropped 5 bases and J dropped 2 bases, with 16 bases sitting between them. The CDR3 totals 16 residues. The CDR3 spells CASSLNGADGNQPQHF. DNA of the CDR3: TGTGCCAGCAGTCTCAATGGGGCAGATGGCAATCAGCCCCAGCATTTT.

This clonotype occurred many times. The rearrangement uses TRBV6-2 or TRBV6-3 and TRBJ1-1, with D perhaps matching TRBD1 (5 bases). The germline V and J ends were trimmed by 4 bases and 0 bases, with 6 bases remaining between them. The CDR3 spans 13 residues. Germline V lookup: CDR1 MNHEY, CDR2 SVGEGT. The CDR3 DNA reads TGTGCCAGCAGTTCGACAGTGAACACTGAAGCTTTCTTT. Amino acids: CASSSTVNTEAFF.

The chain uses TRBV29-1 and TRBJ1-1, with D possibly matching TRBD1 (6 bases). The CDR3 sequence is 11 residues long. The germline V gene has CDR1 SQVTM and CDR2 ANQGSEA. V was shortened by 6 bases and J by 8 bases, with 13 bases between the two germline ends. The CDR3: CSVAGQTEAFF. The CDR3 bases are TGCAGCGTGGCCGGACAGACCGAAGCTTTCTTT. The whole variable domain, remainder taken from reference TRBV29-1 and TRBJ1-1, is SAVISQKPSRDICQRGTSLTIQCQVDSQVTMMFWYRQQPGQSLTLIATANQGSEATYESGFVIDKFPISRPNLTFSTLTVSNMSPEDSSIYLCSVAGQTEAFFGQGTRLTVV.

This clonotype was seen a handful of times. The gene calls are TRBV28 and TRBJ1-6; 7 nucleotides align to TRBD1. The trim removed 7 bases at V and 14 bases at J, leaving 17 bases unmatched. This CDR3 comprises 15 residues. The V gene's germline CDR1 is MDHEN and CDR2 SYDVKM. The DNA of the CDR3 is TGTGCCAGCAAAGCGGGACAGACATCGTACGGGGCCCTCCACTTT. Its translation is CASKAGQTSYGALHF.

The V call is TRBV19, the J call TRBJ2-7; D may be TRBD1 (5 bases). The CDR3 consists of 14 residues. Germline assignment: CDR1 LNHDA and CDR2 SQIVND (reference sequence). V lost 3 bases, J lost 6 bases, and 15 bases lay in between. DNA of the CDR3: TGTGCCAGTAGTATTGGACATCAGGGTTCCGAGCAGTACGTC. It encodes CASSIGHQGSEQYV.

This clonotype was observed many times. CDR3 protein: CASTRPGLYEQYF. As DNA, the CDR3 is TGTGCCAGCACTCGGCCAGGCCTCTACGAGCAGTACTTC. The V call is TRBV28, the J call TRBJ2-7, with D unclear. This CDR3 comprises 13 residues. The V end was cut by 7 bases, the J end by 3 bases, with 13 bases between. CDR1 and CDR2 (germline): MDHEN, SYDVKM.

The CDR3 region is CARSRTVLNTEAFF. CDR3 DNA: TGTGCCAGAAGCCGAACAGTGTTGAACACTGAAGCTTTCTTT. The rearrangement joins TRBV12-3 or TRBV12-4 to TRBJ1-1; the D is unclear. V shed 9 bases and J shed 0 bases, with 14 bases lying between them. There are 14 residues in the CDR3.

There are a few counts of this clonotype. The V call is TRBV5-4, the J call TRBJ1-6, with TRBD1 matching 9 bases. This CDR3 is 17 amino acids long. CDR1 is SGHNT, CDR2 YYREEE, per germline (reference sequence). J was trimmed by 0 bases and V by 4 bases; bases with no gene match: 5. CDR3: CASSPGTGYSYNSPLHF. The CDR3 DNA sequence: TGTGCCAGCAGCCCCGGGACAGGGTACTCCTATAATTCACCCCTCCACTTT.

CDR3 sequence (DNA): TGTGCCAGCAGTTTATATTCAATGTCGGGGTCTGGGGCCAACGTCCTGACTTTC. Translation gives CASSLYSMSGSGANVLTF. J is TRBJ2-6 and V is TRBV28; D perhaps matches TRBD2 (5 bases). Germline V gene sequence: CDR1 MDHEN, CDR2 SYDVKM. CDR3 length equals 18 residues. Trimming took 1 base from V and 1 from J, leaving 14 bases between them.

The J gene is TRBJ1-2, the V gene TRBV6-5; no firm D call. Germline-derived CDR1 and CDR2 are MNHEY and SVGAGI. V was clipped by 7 bases and J by 4 bases, with 7 bases between them. The CDR3 has 11 amino acids. CDR3 region: CASKYLYGYTF. CDR3 bases: TGTGCCAGCAAGTATCTCTATGGCTACACCTTC.

V is TRBV7-2 and J is TRBJ1-4; D remains unclear. The length of the CDR3 is 14 residues. Trimming removed 5 bases from V and 1 base from J, with 8 bases in between. Germline V gives CDR1 SGHTA, CDR2 FQGNSA. CDR3 sequence: CASSREVTNEKLFF. For the CDR3, the DNA is TGTGCCAGCAGCCGGGAGGTAACTAATGAAAAACTGTTTTTT.

This clonotype was observed many times. V is TRBV7-2 and J is TRBJ2-7, with TRBD2 matching 10 bases. Germline assignment: CDR1 SGHTA and CDR2 FQGNSA. The V and J ends lost 4 bases and 7 bases, in that order; junction bases with no gene match: 7. The CDR3 is made up of 14 amino acids. The CDR3 sequence is CASSSGLAEGEQYF. CDR3 nucleotides: TGTGCCAGCAGCTCAGGACTAGCGGAGGGGGAGCAGTACTTC.

The chain is built from TRBV29-1 and TRBJ2-6; D uncertain. V dropped 2 bases and J dropped 0 bases, with 2 bases sitting between them. The germline V gene has CDR1 SQVTM and CDR2 ANQGSEA. The CDR3 length is 13 residues. CDR3 nucleotide sequence: TGCAGCGTTGAAAGCTCTGGGGCCAACGTCCTGACTTTC. This encodes CSVESSGANVLTF.

This clonotype was seen many times. V is TRBV10-3 and J is TRBJ2-7; 10 bases align to TRBD2. J gave up 3 bases and V 3 bases, and 5 bases lay outside the gene matches. Germline-derived CDR1 and CDR2 are ENHRY and SYGVKD. This CDR3 has 15 residues. As DNA, the CDR3 is TGTGCCATCAGTGACCCACCTAGCGGGAGCTACGAGCAGTACGTC. It yields the protein CAISDPPSGSYEQYV.

This clonotype was recorded at least ten times. The V and J genes are TRBV4-1 and TRBJ1-4; the D gene is possibly TRBD1 (6 bases). From germline, CDR1 is MGHRA and CDR2 YSYEKL. The germline V and J ends were trimmed by 1 base and 3 bases, with 15 bases remaining between them. This CDR3 is built from 17 residues. Written as DNA, the CDR3 is TGCGCCAGCAGCCAAGTCTTTACAGGGTTCCCTAATGAAAAACTGTTTTTT. It translates to CASSQVFTGFPNEKLFF.

The sample holds many counts of this clonotype. The rearrangement joins TRBV20-1 to TRBJ1-2; tentative D call: TRBD1 (5 bases). Trimming shortened V by 1 base and J by 3 bases, and 18 bases separated the two germline ends. The CDR3 is 16 residues long. Germline values: CDR1 DFQATT, CDR2 SNEGSKA (reference sequence). CDR3 in amino acids: CSARGGLSGWDYGYTF. DNA of the CDR3: TGCAGTGCTAGAGGGGGCCTGAGCGGATGGGACTATGGCTACACCTTC.

This clonotype was seen repeatedly, ten times or more. This chain uses TRBV7-2 with TRBJ1-3, with D hard to call. This CDR3 has 16 residues. V lost 5 bases to trimming and J lost 0 bases, with 14 bases between them. Germline V gives CDR1 SGHTA, CDR2 FQGNSA. In DNA, the CDR3 is TGTGCCAGCAGCACCCAAGTACAGAGCTCTGGAAACACCATATATTTT. Translating gives CASSTQVQSSGNTIYF.

This clonotype was seen at least ten times. The V and J genes are TRBV20-1 and TRBJ2-3; perhaps TRBD2 as D (7 bases). Per germline, CDR1 DFQATT and CDR2 SNEGSKA (reference sequence). The CDR3 covers 12 residues. Trimming stripped 5 bases from V and 7 bases from J, with 13 bases between. The CDR3 coding sequence is TGCAGTGCTCTACGGGGGGCGAATACGCAGTATTTT. This codes for CSALRGANTQYF.

This clonotype has a handful of counts. V gene TRBV6-2 or TRBV6-3 combines with J gene TRBJ1-4; D unclear. V lost 2 bases to trimming and J lost 8 bases, with 15 bases between them. Germline V CDR1 and CDR2: MNHEY, SVGEGT. The CDR3 consists of 15 residues. CDR3 sequence: CASSYATLSGEKLFF. For the CDR3, the DNA is TGTGCCAGCAGTTACGCGACTCTCAGCGGGGAAAAACTGTTTTTT.

This clonotype was seen a handful of times. This sequence joins TRBV12-3 or TRBV12-4 and TRBJ1-2; D may be TRBD1 (6 bases). The CDR3 extends over 15 amino acids. V gave up 5 bases and J gave up 1 base, with 14 bases separating them. CDR3 bases: TGTGCCAGCAGTAGCGGGGGCAGGTTTAACTATGGCTACACCTTC. Its translation is CASSSGGRFNYGYTF.

This clonotype was detected only a few times. The chain joins TRBV4-1 to TRBJ2-7, with 10 bases matching TRBD2. After removal of 0 bases from V and 4 bases from J, the junction contained 12 bases not matched to a gene. CDR3 length: 18 residues. Germline V CDR1 and CDR2: MGHRA, YSYEKL. DNA of the CDR3: TGCGCCAGCAGCCAAGAAGGATCTGGACTAGCGGCAGAATACGAGCAGTACTTC. This codes for CASSQEGSGLAAEYEQYF.

V and J are TRBV5-8 and TRBJ2-3; the D is unclear. V lost 5 bases to trimming and J lost 0 bases, with 4 bases between them. The CDR3 loop spans 12 amino acids. CDR1 and CDR2 (germline): SGHTS, YDEGEE. CDR3 DNA: TGTGCCAGCAGATCTAGCACAGATACGCAGTATTTT. Its protein is CASRSSTDTQYF.

This clonotype was seen more than once but under ten times. The chain links TRBV7-6 to TRBJ2-7; no firm D call. The V end lost 1 base, the J end lost 2 bases, and 12 bases lay between the germline ends. CDR1 is SGHVS and CDR2 is FNYEAQ in the germline V gene. This CDR3 has 15 amino acids. CDR3 sequence reads: CASSLEPGGPYEQYV. The CDR3 DNA reads as TGTGCCAGCAGCTTAGAACCCGGCGGACCCTACGAGCAGTACGTC.

This clonotype was seen a handful of times. The rearrangement links TRBV6-5 to TRBJ2-7; 9 positions match TRBD1. Germline assignment: CDR1 MNHEY and CDR2 SVGAGI. The CDR3 length is 14 residues. V lost 6 bases, J lost 3 bases, and 6 bases stayed unmatched. CDR3 DNA sequence: TGTGCCAGCAGAGAAACAGGGGGCATCTACGAGCAGTACTTC. It yields the protein CASRETGGIYEQYF.